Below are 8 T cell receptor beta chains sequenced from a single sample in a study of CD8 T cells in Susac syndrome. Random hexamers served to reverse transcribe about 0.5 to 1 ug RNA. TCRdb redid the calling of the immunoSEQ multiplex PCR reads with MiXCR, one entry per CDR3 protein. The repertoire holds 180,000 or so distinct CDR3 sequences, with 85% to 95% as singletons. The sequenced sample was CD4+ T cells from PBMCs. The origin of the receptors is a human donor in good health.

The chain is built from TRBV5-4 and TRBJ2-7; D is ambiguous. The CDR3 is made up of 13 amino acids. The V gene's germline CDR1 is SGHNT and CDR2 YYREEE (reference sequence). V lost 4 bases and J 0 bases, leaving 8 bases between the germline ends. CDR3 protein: CASSRRNSYEQYF. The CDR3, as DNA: TGTGCCAGCAGCCGACGGAACTCCTACGAGCAGTACTTC.

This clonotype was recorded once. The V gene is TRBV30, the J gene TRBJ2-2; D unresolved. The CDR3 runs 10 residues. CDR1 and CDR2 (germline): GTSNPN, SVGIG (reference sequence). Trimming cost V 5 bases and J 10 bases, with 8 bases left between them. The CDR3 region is CAWSRSELFF. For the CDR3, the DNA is TGTGCCTGGTCTCGGTCGGAGCTGTTTTTT.

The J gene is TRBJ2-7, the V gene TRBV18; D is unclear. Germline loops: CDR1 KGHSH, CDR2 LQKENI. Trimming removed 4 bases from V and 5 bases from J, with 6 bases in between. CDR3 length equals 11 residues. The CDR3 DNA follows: TGTGCCAGCTCACAATCAGACGAGCAGTACTTC. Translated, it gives CASSQSDEQYF.

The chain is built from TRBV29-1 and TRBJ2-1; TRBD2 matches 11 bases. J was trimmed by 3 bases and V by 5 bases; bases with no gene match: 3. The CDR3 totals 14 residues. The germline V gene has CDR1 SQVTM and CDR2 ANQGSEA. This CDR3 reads CSVLAGGNYNEQFF. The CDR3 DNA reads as TGCAGCGTTCTAGCGGGAGGAAACTACAATGAGCAGTTCTTC.

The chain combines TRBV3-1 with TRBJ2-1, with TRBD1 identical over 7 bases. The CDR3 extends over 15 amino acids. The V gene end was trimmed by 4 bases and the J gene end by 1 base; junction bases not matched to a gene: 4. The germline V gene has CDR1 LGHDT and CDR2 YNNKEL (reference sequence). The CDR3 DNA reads TGTGCCAGCAGCCGACAGGGAATATCCTACAATGAGCAGTTCTTC. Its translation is CASSRQGISYNEQFF.

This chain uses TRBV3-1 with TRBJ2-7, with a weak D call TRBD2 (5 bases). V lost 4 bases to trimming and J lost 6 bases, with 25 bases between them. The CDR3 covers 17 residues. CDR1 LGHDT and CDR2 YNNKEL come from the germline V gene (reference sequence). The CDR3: CASSPAKSGKSRGEQYF. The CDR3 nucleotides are TGTGCCAGCAGCCCCGCAAAATCCGGGAAGTCGCGAGGCGAGCAGTACTTC.

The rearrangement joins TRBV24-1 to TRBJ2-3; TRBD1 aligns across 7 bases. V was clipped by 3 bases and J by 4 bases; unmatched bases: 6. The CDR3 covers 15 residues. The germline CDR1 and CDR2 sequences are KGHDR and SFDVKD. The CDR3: CATSDGTVRADTQYF. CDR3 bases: TGTGCCACCAGTGATGGGACAGTACGGGCAGATACGCAGTATTTT.

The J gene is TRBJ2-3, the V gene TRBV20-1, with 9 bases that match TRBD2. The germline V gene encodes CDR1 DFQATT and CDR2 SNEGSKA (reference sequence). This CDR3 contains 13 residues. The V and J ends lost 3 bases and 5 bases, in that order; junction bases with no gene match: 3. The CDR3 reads CSASGREGDTQYF. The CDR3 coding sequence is TGCAGTGCTAGCGGGCGGGAGGGAGATACGCAGTATTTT.